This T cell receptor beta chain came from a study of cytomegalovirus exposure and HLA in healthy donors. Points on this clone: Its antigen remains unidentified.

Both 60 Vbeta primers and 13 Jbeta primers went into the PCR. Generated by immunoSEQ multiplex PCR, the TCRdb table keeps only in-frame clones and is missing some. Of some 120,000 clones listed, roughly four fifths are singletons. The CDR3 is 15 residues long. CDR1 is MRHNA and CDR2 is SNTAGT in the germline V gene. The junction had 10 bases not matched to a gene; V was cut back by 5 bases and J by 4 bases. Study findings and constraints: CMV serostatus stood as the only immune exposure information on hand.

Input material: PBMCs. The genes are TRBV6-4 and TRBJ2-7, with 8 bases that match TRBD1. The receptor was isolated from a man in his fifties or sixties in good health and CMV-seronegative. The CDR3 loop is CASSPTRGRAYEQYV. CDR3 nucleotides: TGTGCCAGCAGTCCAACCAGGGGGCGCGCATACGAGCAGTACGTC.